Detailed here is one TCR beta chain. This sample was included in a study of T cell changes during pregnancy in multiple sclerosis. Generated by immunoSEQ multiplex PCR, the TCRdb table keeps only in-frame clones and is missing some. The sample lists some 41,000 clones, less than 95% occurring once. The material sequenced was CD8+ T cells from peripheral blood mononuclear cells, taken in the first trimester of pregnancy. This clonotype originated in a female donor with multiple sclerosis, enrolled in a pregnancy study.

This CDR3 reads CASNIAGGDNNEQFF. The CDR3 nucleotides are TGTGCCAGCAACATAGCGGGGGGGGATAACAATGAGCAGTTCTTC. The V gene is TRBV9, the J gene TRBJ2-1; TRBD2 matches at 11 bases. V lost 6 bases, J lost 5 bases, and 7 bases stayed unmatched. Germline assignment: CDR1 SGDLS and CDR2 YYNGEE. The CDR3 covers 15 residues. The variable domain in full, with the rest retrieved from reference TRBV9 and TRBJ2-1, is DSGVTQTPKHLITATGQRVTLRCSPRSGDLSVYWYQQSLDQGLQFLIQYYNGEERAKGNILERFSAQQFPDLHSELNLSSLELGDSALYFCASNIAGGDNNEQFFGPGTRLTVL.